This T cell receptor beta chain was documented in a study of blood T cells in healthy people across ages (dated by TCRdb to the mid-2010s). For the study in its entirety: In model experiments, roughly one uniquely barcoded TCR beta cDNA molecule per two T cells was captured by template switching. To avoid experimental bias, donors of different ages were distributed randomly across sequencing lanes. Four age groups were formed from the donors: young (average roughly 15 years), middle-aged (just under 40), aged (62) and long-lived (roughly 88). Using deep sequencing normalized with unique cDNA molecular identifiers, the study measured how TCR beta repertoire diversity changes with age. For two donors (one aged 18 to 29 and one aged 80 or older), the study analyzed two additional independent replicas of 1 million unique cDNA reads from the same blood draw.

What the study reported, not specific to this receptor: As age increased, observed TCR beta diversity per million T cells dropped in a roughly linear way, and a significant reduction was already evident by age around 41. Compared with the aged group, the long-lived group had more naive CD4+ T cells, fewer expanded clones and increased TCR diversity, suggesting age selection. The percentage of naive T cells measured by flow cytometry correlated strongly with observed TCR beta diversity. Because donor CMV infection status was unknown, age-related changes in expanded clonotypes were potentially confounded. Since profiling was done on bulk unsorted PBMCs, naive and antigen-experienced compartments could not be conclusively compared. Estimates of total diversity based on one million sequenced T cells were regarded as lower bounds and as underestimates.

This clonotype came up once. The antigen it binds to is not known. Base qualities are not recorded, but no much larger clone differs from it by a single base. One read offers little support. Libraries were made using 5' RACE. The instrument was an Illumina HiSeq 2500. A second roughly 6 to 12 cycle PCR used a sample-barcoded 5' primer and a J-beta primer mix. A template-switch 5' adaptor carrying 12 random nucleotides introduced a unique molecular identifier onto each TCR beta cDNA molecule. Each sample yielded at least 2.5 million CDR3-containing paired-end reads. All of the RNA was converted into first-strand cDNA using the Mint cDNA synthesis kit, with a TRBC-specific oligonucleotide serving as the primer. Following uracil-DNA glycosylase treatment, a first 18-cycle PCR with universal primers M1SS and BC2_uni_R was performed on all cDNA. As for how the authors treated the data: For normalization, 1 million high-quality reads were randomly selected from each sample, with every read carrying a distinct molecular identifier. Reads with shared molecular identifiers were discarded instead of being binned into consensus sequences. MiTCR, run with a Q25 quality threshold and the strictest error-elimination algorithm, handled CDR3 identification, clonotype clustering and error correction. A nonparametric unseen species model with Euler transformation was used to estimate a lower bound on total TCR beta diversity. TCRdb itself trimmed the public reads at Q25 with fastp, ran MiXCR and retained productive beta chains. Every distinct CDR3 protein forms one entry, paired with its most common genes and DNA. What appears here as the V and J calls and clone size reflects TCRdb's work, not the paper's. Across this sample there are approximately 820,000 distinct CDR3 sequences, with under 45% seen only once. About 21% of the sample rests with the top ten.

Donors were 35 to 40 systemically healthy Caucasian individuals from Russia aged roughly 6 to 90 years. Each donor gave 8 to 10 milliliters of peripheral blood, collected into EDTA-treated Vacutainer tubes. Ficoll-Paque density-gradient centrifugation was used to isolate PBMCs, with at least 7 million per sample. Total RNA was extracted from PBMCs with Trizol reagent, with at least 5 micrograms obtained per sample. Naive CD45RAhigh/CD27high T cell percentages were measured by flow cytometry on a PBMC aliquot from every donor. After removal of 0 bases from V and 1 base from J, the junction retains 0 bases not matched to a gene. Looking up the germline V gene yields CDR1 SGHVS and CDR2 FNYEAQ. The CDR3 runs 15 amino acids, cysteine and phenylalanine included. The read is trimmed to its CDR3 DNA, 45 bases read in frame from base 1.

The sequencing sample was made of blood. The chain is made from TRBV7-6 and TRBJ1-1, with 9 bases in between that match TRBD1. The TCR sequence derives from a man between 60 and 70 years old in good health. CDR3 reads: CASSLAGQGNTEAFF. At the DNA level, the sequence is TGTGCCAGCAGCTTAGCGGGACAGGGGAACACTGAAGCTTTCTTT. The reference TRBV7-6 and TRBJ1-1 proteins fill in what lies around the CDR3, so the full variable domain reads GAGVSQSPRYKVTKRGQDVALRCDPISGHVSLYWYRQALGQGPEFLTYFNYEAQQDKSGLPNDRFSAERPEGSISTLTIQRTEQRDSAMYRCASSLAGQGNTEAFFGQGTRLTVV.